Below are 16 T cell receptor beta chains sequenced from a single sample in a study of T cell responses to AZD1222 COVID-19 vaccine. TCRdb keeps only in-frame clones here, not all; method: immunoSEQ multiplex PCR. The sample shows 96,000 or so clones, 80% to 90% of them seen only once. This specimen was peripheral blood, taken on day 0 of AZD1222 vaccination. These receptors were obtained from an adult in good health.

In DNA, the CDR3 is TGTGCCAGCAGCCCCTACAGGGGGTATGGCTACACCTTC. The encoded protein is CASSPYRGYGYTF. The V and J genes are TRBV11-2 and TRBJ1-2, with 8 bases lining up with TRBD1. Per germline, CDR1 SGHAT and CDR2 FQNNGV. Unmatched junction bases numbered 4, after V lost 5 bases and J lost 5 bases. The CDR3 spans 13 residues. The variable domain in full, with the rest retrieved from reference TRBV11-2 and TRBJ1-2, is EAGVAQSPRYKIIEKRQSVAFWCNPISGHATLYWYQQILGQGPKLLIQFQNNGVVDDSQLPKDRFSAERLKGVDSTLKIQPAKLEDSAVYLCASSPYRGYGYTFGSGTRLTVV.

The chain is built from TRBV5-1 and TRBJ2-7; no clear D. The CDR3 loop spans 11 amino acids. The V and J ends lost 0 bases and 6 bases respectively, with 4 bases between them. Germline V gene sequence: CDR1 SGHRS, CDR2 YFSETQ. CDR3 sequence reads: CASSLESEQYF. In DNA, the CDR3 is TGCGCCAGCAGCTTGGAGTCCGAGCAGTACTTC.

This clone appeared once. The genes are TRBV4-2 and TRBJ1-2, with 10 bases identical to TRBD1. The germline CDR1 and CDR2 sequences are LGHNA and YNFKEQ. This CDR3 is 16 amino acids long. The ends lost 1 base at V and 2 bases at J; junction bases unmatched: 4. CDR3 coding DNA: TGTGCCAGCAGCCAAGCCGGACAGGGGGAAAACTATGGCTACACCTTC. It translates to CASSQAGQGENYGYTF.

The genes are TRBV2 and TRBJ1-1, with TRBD1 as a possible D gene (6 bases). Germline CDR1 reads SNHLY; CDR2 reads FYNNEI. V shed 6 bases and J shed 1 base, with 12 bases lying between them. The CDR3 consists of 14 residues. The CDR3 sequence is CASRAKQGNTEAFF. The CDR3 bases are TGTGCCAGCAGGGCCAAACAGGGGAACACTGAAGCTTTCTTT.

The DNA for the CDR3 is TGTGCCAGCAGTTACTCTCGGGGCAGGGAAAATCCTGGCTACACCTTC. This gives the protein CASSYSRGRENPGYTF. This sequence joins TRBV6-6 and TRBJ1-2, with a possible D match to TRBD1 (5 bases). Between the trimmed V and J ends, which lost 0 bases and 7 bases, there was a span of 18 bases. CDR1 and CDR2 (germline): MNHNY, SVGAGI (reference sequence). The CDR3 sequence is 16 residues long.

The rearrangement uses TRBV7-9 and TRBJ2-4; 7 bases are shared with TRBD1. Per germline, CDR1 SEHNR and CDR2 FQNEAQ (reference sequence). The CDR3 consists of 12 residues. Germline trimming cut 4 bases from V and 7 bases from J; bases unmatched to any gene: 1. CDR3 loop: CASSSGQNIQYF. The DNA for the CDR3 is TGTGCCAGCAGCTCGGGACAGAACATTCAGTACTTC.

Only one count was recorded for this clone. The rearrangement uses TRBV18 and TRBJ2-7; TRBD1 is a possible D gene (5 bases). V lost 3 bases, J lost 2 bases, and 11 bases lay in between. Germline CDR1 and CDR2: KGHSH and LQKENI. This CDR3 is built from 14 residues. Here the CDR3 DNA reads TGTGCCAGCTCACCTACTATAGGGGCCTACGAGCAGTACTTC. Protein: CASSPTIGAYEQYF.

The chain recombines TRBV5-8 with TRBJ1-4; D call uncertain. Between the trimmed V and J ends, which lost 4 bases and 8 bases, there was a span of 21 bases. The CDR3 spans 16 residues. Germline V gene sequence: CDR1 SGHTS, CDR2 YDEGEE. Here the CDR3 reads CASSPLGNPGEEKLFF. The CDR3 DNA reads as TGTGCCAGCAGCCCGCTAGGGAACCCCGGGGAGGAAAAACTGTTTTTT. Full variable domain (missing parts from reference TRBV5-8 and TRBJ1-4): EAGVTQSPTHLIKTRGQQATLRCSPISGHTSVYWYQQALGLGLQFLLWYDEGEERNRGNFPPRFSGRQFPNYSSELNVNALELEDSALYLCASSPLGNPGEEKLFFGSGTQLSVL.

The chain uses TRBV10-2 and TRBJ1-6; D is uncertain. V dropped 10 bases and J dropped 7 bases, with 17 bases sitting between them. Looked up from germline, CDR1 is WSHSY and CDR2 is SAAADI. The CDR3 covers 14 residues. The CDR3 nucleotides are TGCGCCACCCGGGGTGGGCAGACGAATTCACCCCTCCACTTT. Translation gives CATRGGQTNSPLHF.

The rearrangement joins TRBV19 to TRBJ1-5; possible D gene TRBD1, 5 bases. The V and J ends lost 5 bases and 5 bases respectively, with 10 bases between them. Per the germline V gene, CDR1 is LNHDA and CDR2 is SQIVND (reference sequence). There are 13 residues in the CDR3. The DNA of the CDR3 is TGTGCCAGTAGTGAGGGGCGTGATCAGCCCCAGCATTTT. This translates into CASSEGRDQPQHF.

This chain connects TRBV6-5 to TRBJ2-4; possible D gene TRBD2, 6 bases. The CDR3 is 11 amino acids. Per germline, CDR1 MNHEY and CDR2 SVGAGI. V lost 4 bases and J 16 bases, leaving 14 bases between the germline ends. The CDR3 protein is CASSLGRREYF. The CDR3 coding sequence is TGTGCCAGCAGTTTAGGCCGGAGGGAATACTTC.

The chain joins TRBV5-4 to TRBJ1-3, with 8 bases matching TRBD1. The length of the CDR3 is 14 residues. Trimming took 4 bases from V and 8 from J; bases not matched to a gene: 8. CDR1 and CDR2 from the germline V gene are SGHNT and YYREEE (reference sequence). For the CDR3, the DNA is TGTGCCAGCAGCAAAGCGGACAGGGCGGACACCATATATTTT. It specifies CASSKADRADTIYF.

The V call is TRBV7-8, the J call TRBJ1-5; 10 bases are a match to TRBD1. This CDR3 is built from 17 residues. Germline values: CDR1 SGHVS, CDR2 FQNEAQ. The V gene end was trimmed by 1 base and the J gene end by 3 bases; junction bases not matched to a gene: 6. DNA for the CDR3: TGTGCCAGCAGCTTAGACGGGGACAGGGGAACCAATCAGCCCCAGCATTTT. It is translated as CASSLDGDRGTNQPQHF.

The V call is TRBV10-3, the J call TRBJ1-2; D is possibly TRBD1 (5 bases). CDR3 length: 12 amino acids. Trimming left V 3 bases short and J 4 bases short, with 6 bases between. Germline CDR1 ENHRY, CDR2 SYGVKD. CDR3: CAISDRVYGYTF. The DNA of the CDR3 is TGTGCCATCAGTGACAGGGTCTATGGCTACACCTTC.

The chain joins TRBV19 to TRBJ1-5; D may be TRBD1 (5 bases). Germline V gene data show CDR1 as LNHDA and CDR2 as SQIVND (reference sequence). This CDR3 is built from 16 residues. V lost 5 bases, J lost 2 bases, and 16 bases lay in between. The CDR3 loop reads CASSLSGPRGNQPQHF. The CDR3, as DNA: TGTGCCAGTAGTCTGTCAGGGCCCCGGGGCAATCAGCCCCAGCATTTT.

The chain carries TRBV5-5 and TRBJ2-2, with D tentatively TRBD1 or TRBD2 (5 bases each). Trimming took 4 bases from V and 3 from J, leaving 13 bases between them. CDR1 SGHKS and CDR2 YYEKEE come from the germline V gene (reference sequence). The CDR3 is made up of 15 amino acids. The CDR3 loop reads CASSPGTDYTGELFF. CDR3 bases: TGTGCCAGCAGCCCAGGGACGGACTACACCGGGGAGCTGTTTTTT.